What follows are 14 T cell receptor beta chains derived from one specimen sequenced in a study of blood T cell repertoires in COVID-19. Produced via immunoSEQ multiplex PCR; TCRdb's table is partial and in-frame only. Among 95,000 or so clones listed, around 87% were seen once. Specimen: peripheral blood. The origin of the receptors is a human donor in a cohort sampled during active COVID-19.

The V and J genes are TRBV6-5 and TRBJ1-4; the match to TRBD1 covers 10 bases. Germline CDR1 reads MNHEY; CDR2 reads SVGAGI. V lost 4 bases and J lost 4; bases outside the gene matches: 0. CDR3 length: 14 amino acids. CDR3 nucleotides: TGTGCCAGCAGTTGGACAGGGGGTAATGAAAAACTGTTTTTT. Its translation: CASSWTGGNEKLFF.

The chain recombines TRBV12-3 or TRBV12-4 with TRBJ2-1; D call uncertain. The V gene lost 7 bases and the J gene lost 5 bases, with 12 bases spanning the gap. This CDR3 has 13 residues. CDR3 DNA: TGTGCCAGCAACTTCCAACTGAACAATGAGCAGTTCTTC. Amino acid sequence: CASNFQLNNEQFF.

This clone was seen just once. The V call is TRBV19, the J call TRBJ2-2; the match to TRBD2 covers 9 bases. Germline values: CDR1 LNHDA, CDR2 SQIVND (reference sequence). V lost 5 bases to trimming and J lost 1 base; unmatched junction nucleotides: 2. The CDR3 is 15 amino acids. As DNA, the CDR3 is TGTGCCAGTAGTTTAGCGGGGGTGAACACCGGGGAGCTGTTTTTT. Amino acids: CASSLAGVNTGELFF.

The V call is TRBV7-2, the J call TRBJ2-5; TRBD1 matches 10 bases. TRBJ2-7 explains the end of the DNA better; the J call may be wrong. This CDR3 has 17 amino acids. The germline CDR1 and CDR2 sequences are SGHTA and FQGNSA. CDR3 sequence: CASSRDGQGGSSYEQYF. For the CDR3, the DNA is TGTGCCAGCAGCCGGGACGGACAGGGGGGGAGCTCCTACGAGCAGTACTTC.

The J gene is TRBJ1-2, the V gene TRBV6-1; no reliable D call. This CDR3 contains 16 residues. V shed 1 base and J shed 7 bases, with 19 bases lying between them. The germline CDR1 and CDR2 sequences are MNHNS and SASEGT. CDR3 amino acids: CASSEEGGEGSRGYTF. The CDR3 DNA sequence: TGTGCCAGCAGTGAAGAGGGTGGCGAGGGTTCCCGTGGCTACACCTTC.

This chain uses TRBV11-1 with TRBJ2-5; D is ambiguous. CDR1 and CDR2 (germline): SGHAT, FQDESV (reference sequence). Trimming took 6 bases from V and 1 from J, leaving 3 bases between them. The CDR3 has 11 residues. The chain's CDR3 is CASSRQETQYF. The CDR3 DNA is TGTGCCAGCAGTCGCCAAGAGACCCAGTACTTC.

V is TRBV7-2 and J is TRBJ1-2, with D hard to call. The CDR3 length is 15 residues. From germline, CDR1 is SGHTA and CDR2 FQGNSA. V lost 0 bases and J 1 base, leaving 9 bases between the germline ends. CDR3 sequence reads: CASSLAPEVNYGYTF. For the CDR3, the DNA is TGTGCCAGCAGCTTAGCGCCGGAGGTTAACTATGGCTACACCTTC.

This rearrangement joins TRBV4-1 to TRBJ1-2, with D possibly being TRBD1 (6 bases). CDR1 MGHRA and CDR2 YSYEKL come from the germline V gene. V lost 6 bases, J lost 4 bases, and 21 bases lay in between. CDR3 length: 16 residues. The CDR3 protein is CASRPEATGSAYGYTF. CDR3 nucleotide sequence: TGCGCCAGCAGACCCGAAGCAACAGGGTCTGCCTATGGCTACACCTTC.

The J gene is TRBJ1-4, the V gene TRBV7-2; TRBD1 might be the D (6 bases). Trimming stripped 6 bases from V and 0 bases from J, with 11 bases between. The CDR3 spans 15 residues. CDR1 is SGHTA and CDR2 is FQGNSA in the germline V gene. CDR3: CASRREGATNEKLFF. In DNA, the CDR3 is TGTGCCAGCAGGCGAGAGGGGGCAACTAATGAAAAACTGTTTTTT.

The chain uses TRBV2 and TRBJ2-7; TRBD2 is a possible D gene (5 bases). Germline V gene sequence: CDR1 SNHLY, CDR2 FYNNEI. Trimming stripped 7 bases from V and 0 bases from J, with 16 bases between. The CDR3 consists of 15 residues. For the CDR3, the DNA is TGTGCCAGCACGGCAGCGGCGCATAGCTCCTACGAGCAGTACTTC. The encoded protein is CASTAAAHSSYEQYF.

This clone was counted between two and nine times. The CDR3 sequence is CASSLGGQGINEQFF. The CDR3 DNA reads TGTGCCAGCAGCTTAGGTGGACAGGGGATCAATGAGCAGTTCTTC. The gene calls are TRBV7-2 and TRBJ2-1; 9 bases agree with TRBD1. After removal of 1 base from V and 6 bases from J, the junction contained 4 bases not matched to a gene. Germline V CDR1 and CDR2: SGHTA, FQGNSA. The CDR3 consists of 15 residues.

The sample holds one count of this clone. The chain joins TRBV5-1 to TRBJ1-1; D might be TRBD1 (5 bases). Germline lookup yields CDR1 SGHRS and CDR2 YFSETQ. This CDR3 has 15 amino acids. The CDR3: CATQPGQTGNTEAFF. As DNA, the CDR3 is TGCGCTACCCAGCCAGGGCAGACTGGGAACACTGAAGCTTTCTTT.

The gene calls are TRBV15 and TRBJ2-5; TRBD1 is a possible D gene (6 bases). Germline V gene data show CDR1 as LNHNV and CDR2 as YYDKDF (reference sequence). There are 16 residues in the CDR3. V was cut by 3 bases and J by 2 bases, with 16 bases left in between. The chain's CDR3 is CATSRGSGTKQETQYF. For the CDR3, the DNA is TGTGCCACCAGCAGGGGTTCAGGGACAAAGCAAGAGACCCAGTACTTC. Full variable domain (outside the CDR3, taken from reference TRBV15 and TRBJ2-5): DAMVIQNPRYQVTQFGKPVTLSCSQTLNHNVMYWYQQKSSQAPKLLFHYYDKDFNNEADTPDNFQSRRPNTSFCFLDIRSPGLGDTAMYLCATSRGSGTKQETQYFGPGTRLLVL.

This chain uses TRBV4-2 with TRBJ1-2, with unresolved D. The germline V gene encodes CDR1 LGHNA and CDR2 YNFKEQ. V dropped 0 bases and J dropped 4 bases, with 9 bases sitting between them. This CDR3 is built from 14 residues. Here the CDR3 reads CASSQDQETYGYTF. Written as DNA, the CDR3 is TGTGCCAGCAGCCAAGATCAGGAAACCTATGGCTACACCTTC.